This T cell receptor beta chain derives from a study of identical twins. General study results and limits: Weaker excess twin sharing was observed in beta out-of-frame sequences. Instead of following the same donors, the conclusions were based on cross-sectional statistical analysis. Twin-shared out-of-frame alpha sequences were enriched for low generation probability.

This clonotype was observed a few times. The target antigen is unknown. TCRdb used MiXCR to reprocess the 5' RACE reads, holding one entry per CDR3 protein. Of 460,000 or so distinct CDR3 sequences in the sample, 11% to 15% were seen once. The CDR3 covers 17 residues. Trimming took 2 bases from V and 3 from J, leaving 16 bases between them. The germline gives CDR1 SGHTA, CDR2 FQGTGA. This sample was shared with a second study, whose subject was yellow fever vaccine responses in identical twins.

The J gene is TRBJ2-2, the V gene TRBV7-3; no reliable D call. The sequencing sample was made of CD4+ T cells sorted from blood. This sequence was found in a woman younger than 35 in good health. CDR3 coding DNA: TGTGCCAGCAGCTTATTCGCAGCCAACAAAGACACCGGGGAGCTGTTTTTT. Encoded protein: CASSLFAANKDTGELFF.